This entry lists 23 T cell receptor beta chains sequenced from one sample in a study of blood T cell repertoires in COVID-19. The assay was immunoSEQ multiplex PCR, and TCRdb's table has in-frame clones only and misses some. The sample has tens of thousands of clones; 83% are singletons. Sequenced material: peripheral blood. The source of these receptors is a woman of 80 years or more with acute or convalescent COVID-19.

The rearrangement uses TRBV10-3 and TRBJ2-5; 7 bases fit TRBD1. The CDR3 spans 14 residues. The germline gives CDR1 ENHRY, CDR2 SYGVKD. The trim removed 11 bases at V and 0 bases at J, leaving 9 bases unmatched. CDR3 sequence: CASSSTGNQETQYF. CDR3 coding DNA: TGTGCCTCCTCCTCGACAGGGAACCAAGAGACCCAGTACTTC.

The chain employs TRBV4-3 and TRBJ2-1; 12 positions match TRBD2. Germline values: CDR1 LGHNA, CDR2 YSLEER. J lost 9 bases, V lost 0 bases, and 6 bases had no gene match. The CDR3 is made up of 16 amino acids. The CDR3 DNA reads as TGCGCCAGCAGCCAAGATAGTGTGACTAGCGGGGGTGAGCAGTTCTTC. This gives the protein CASSQDSVTSGGEQFF.

This clone has just one count. This sequence joins TRBV7-2 and TRBJ2-3; possibly TRBD2 for D (5 bases). Trimming removed 5 bases from V and 6 bases from J, with 15 bases in between. Per the germline V gene, CDR1 is SGHTA and CDR2 is FQGNSA. The CDR3 has 14 residues. The CDR3, as DNA: TGTGCCAGCAGCCCGCCGACTAATGCTGATACGCAGTATTTT. Translation: CASSPPTNADTQYF.

This chain uses TRBV19 with TRBJ2-1; 9 nucleotides match TRBD2. CDR1 LNHDA and CDR2 SQIVND come from the germline V gene (reference sequence). With V trimmed by 5 bases and J by 2 bases, 4 bases remained unmatched. The CDR3 length is 15 residues. CDR3 coding DNA: TGTGCCAGTAGTCACGCGGGAGGGCCCTACAATGAGCAGTTCTTC. It translates to CASSHAGGPYNEQFF.

The chain is built from TRBV7-8 and TRBJ2-3; 9 nucleotides agree with TRBD2. This CDR3 comprises 16 residues. Germline V CDR1 and CDR2: SGHVS, FQNEAQ. The ends lost 2 bases at V and 4 bases at J; junction bases unmatched: 7. In DNA, the CDR3 is TGTGCCAGCAGCTTATACTCGGCGGGAGGGGCAGATACGCAGTATTTT. Translation gives CASSLYSAGGADTQYF. The full variable domain, with the rest looked up from reference TRBV7-8 and TRBJ2-3, is GAGVSQSPRYKVAKRGQDVALRCDPISGHVSLFWYQQALGQGPEFLTYFQNEAQLDKSGLPSDRFFAERPEGSVSTLKIQRTQQEDSAVYLCASSLYSAGGADTQYFGPGTRLTVL.

The CDR3 region has the DNA TGTGCCAGCAGTGAAAAGGGGAATCAGCCCCAGCATTTT. It codes for CASSEKGNQPQHF. This chain connects TRBV2 to TRBJ1-5, with a possible D match to TRBD1 (5 bases). Germline CDR1 and CDR2: SNHLY and FYNNEI. Trimming shortened V by 2 bases and J by 4 bases, and 6 bases separated the two germline ends. The CDR3 is 13 residues long.

The V gene is TRBV11-1, the J gene TRBJ2-7; the match to TRBD2 covers 8 bases. CDR3 size: 16 residues. The germline gives CDR1 SGHAT, CDR2 FQDESV (reference sequence). V shed 7 bases, J shed 4 bases, and the junction held 15 bases outside the gene matches. DNA for the CDR3: TGTGCCAGCACCCAAACGGGTGCTAGCGGGTTTTACGAGCAGTACTTC. Encoded protein: CASTQTGASGFYEQYF.

V is TRBV28 and J is TRBJ1-6, with 7 positions matching TRBD1. Germline V CDR1 and CDR2: MDHEN, SYDVKM. CDR3 length equals 14 residues. J was trimmed by 9 bases and V by 6 bases; bases with no gene match: 8. DNA for the CDR3: TGTGCCAGCAGATCGGGACAGAGGACTTCACCCCTCCACTTT. Translation: CASRSGQRTSPLHF.

The rearrangement links TRBV18 to TRBJ1-2, with 9 bases identical to TRBD1. Unmatched junction bases numbered 6, after V lost 3 bases and J lost 4 bases. CDR3 length: 15 amino acids. The germline V gene encodes CDR1 KGHSH and CDR2 LQKENI. The CDR3 sequence: CASSPSPGQGYGYTF. In DNA form, the CDR3 reads TGTGCCAGCTCACCTTCACCGGGACAGGGCTATGGCTACACCTTC. Variable domain in full (rest from reference TRBV18 and TRBJ1-2): NAGVMQNPRHLVRRRGQEARLRCSPMKGHSHVYWYRQLPEEGLKFMVYLQKENIIDESGMPKERFSAEFPKEGPSILRIQQVVRGDSAAYFCASSPSPGQGYGYTFGSGTRLTVV.

The genes are TRBV4-3 and TRBJ2-7; D perhaps matches TRBD1 (5 bases). CDR3 length: 16 residues. With 1 base removed from V and 0 bases from J, the gap between germline ends came to 13 bases. The germline V gene has CDR1 LGHNA and CDR2 YSLEER. As DNA, the CDR3 is TGCGCCAGCAGCCAAGTCCTGGGGCGGAGCTCCTACGAGCAGTACTTC. Protein sequence: CASSQVLGRSSYEQYF.

The rearrangement uses TRBV19 and TRBJ2-3; 10 bases fit TRBD2. From germline, CDR1 is LNHDA and CDR2 SQIVND (reference sequence). The CDR3 covers 14 residues. Trimming cost V 8 bases and J 2 bases; bases outside gene matches: 4. The CDR3 nucleotides are TGTGCCAGTGCCCTAGCGGGAGACACAGATACGCAGTATTTT. Protein sequence: CASALAGDTDTQYF.

The rearrangement joins TRBV12-5 to TRBJ1-1, with D hard to call. CDR1 and CDR2 from the germline V gene are LGHNT and FRNRAP. V lost 2 bases to trimming and J lost 3 bases, with 7 bases between them. This CDR3 has 13 amino acids. The CDR3 loop is CASGLRQDTEAFF. CDR3 coding DNA: TGTGCTAGTGGTTTGAGGCAGGACACTGAAGCTTTCTTT.

V gene TRBV5-6 combines with J gene TRBJ1-2; no firm D call. CDR1 is SGHDT and CDR2 is YYEEEE in the germline V gene. The CDR3 extends over 13 amino acids. V lost 6 bases to trimming and J lost 7 bases, with 16 bases between them. The CDR3 DNA reads TGTGCCAGCAAGAGGGCCCCGTCCGGTGGCTACACCTTC. Translated: CASKRAPSGGYTF.

The J gene is TRBJ2-1, the V gene TRBV6-2 or TRBV6-3; 14 bases fit TRBD2. Germline CDR1 reads MNHEY; CDR2 reads SVGEGT. The CDR3 contains 17 residues. Trimming took 6 bases from V and 9 from J; bases not matched to a gene: 13. Written as DNA, the CDR3 is TGTGCCAGCAGCCCTCCTCCGGGACTAGCGGGAGTGGTTGAGCAGTTCTTC. It translates to CASSPPPGLAGVVEQFF.

CDR3 DNA: TGTGCCAGCAGTGCTCAGGGGTTCGGCGAGCAGTACTTC. Residues: CASSAQGFGEQYF. V gene TRBV2 combines with J gene TRBJ2-7, with D possibly matching TRBD1 (6 bases). CDR1 and CDR2 from the germline V gene are SNHLY and FYNNEI. V gave up 4 bases and J gave up 6 bases, with 13 bases separating them. This CDR3 spans 13 amino acids.

CDR3 amino acids: CASSQEGAGTYQETQYF. For the CDR3, the DNA is TGCGCCAGCAGCCAAGAAGGCGCAGGGACATACCAAGAGACCCAGTACTTC. This chain links TRBV4-3 with TRBJ2-5; D may be TRBD1 (6 bases). The V end lost 0 bases, the J end lost 0 bases, and 14 bases lay between the germline ends. This CDR3 is 17 amino acids long. The germline gives CDR1 LGHNA, CDR2 YSLEER.

The CDR3 is CSASYRGKNYGYTF. The CDR3, as DNA: TGCAGTGCTAGTTACAGGGGAAAGAACTATGGCTACACCTTC. V is TRBV20-1 and J is TRBJ1-2; TRBD1 matches at 7 bases. V lost 3 bases, J lost 2 bases, and 6 bases stayed unmatched. Germline assignment: CDR1 DFQATT and CDR2 SNEGSKA (reference sequence). The CDR3 is made up of 14 amino acids.

This chain joins TRBV19 and TRBJ1-4, with TRBD1 matching over 7 bases. The CDR3 loop spans 14 amino acids. The germline V gene has CDR1 LNHDA and CDR2 SQIVND (reference sequence). Trimming cost V 4 bases and J 4 bases; bases outside gene matches: 3. DNA of the CDR3: TGTGCCAGTAGTACGGGGGACAGTAATGAAAAACTGTTTTTT. It is translated as CASSTGDSNEKLFF.

The chain recombines TRBV4-1 with TRBJ1-5; 9 nucleotides line up with TRBD1. From germline, CDR1 is MGHRA and CDR2 YSYEKL. J was trimmed by 5 bases and V by 4 bases; bases with no gene match: 3. This CDR3 spans 14 amino acids. For the CDR3, the DNA is TGCGCCAGCAGCCTCAGACAGGGGGATCAGCCCCAGCATTTT. It specifies CASSLRQGDQPQHF.

The rearrangement uses TRBV15 and TRBJ1-6, with D possibly being TRBD1 (5 bases). The CDR3 has 17 amino acids. Germline CDR1 and CDR2: LNHNV and YYDKDF (reference sequence). V was trimmed by 0 bases and J by 6 bases, leaving 15 bases between them. The CDR3 loop is CATSRDRAGTGNSPLHF. Written as DNA, the CDR3 is TGTGCCACCAGCAGAGATCGGGCAGGGACTGGTAATTCACCCCTCCACTTT.

The rearrangement joins TRBV10-3 to TRBJ2-1, with D possibly matching TRBD2 (5 bases). V lost 0 bases to trimming and J lost 6 bases, with 6 bases between them. This CDR3 has 13 amino acids. The germline V gene has CDR1 ENHRY and CDR2 SYGVKD. The CDR3 spells CAISESEGNEQFF. The CDR3 DNA reads as TGTGCCATCAGTGAGTCCGAGGGCAATGAGCAGTTCTTC.

The rearrangement links TRBV6-5 to TRBJ2-1, with 8 positions matching TRBD2. The V gene end was trimmed by 10 bases and the J gene end by 4 bases; junction bases not matched to a gene: 12. CDR3 length: 15 amino acids. Germline CDR1 is MNHEY and CDR2 is SVGAGI. The CDR3 DNA is TGTGCCACCGAGAACGGGGGGGCATGGTACAATGAGCAGTTCTTC. It yields the protein CATENGGAWYNEQFF.

The chain employs TRBV6-2 or TRBV6-3 and TRBJ2-1; D is possibly TRBD2 (6 bases). The germline gives CDR1 MNHEY, CDR2 SVGEGT. This CDR3 has 14 amino acids. Trimming pared 5 bases from V and 8 bases from J, leaving 16 bases between. The CDR3 is CASSTGEAWDEQFF. DNA of the CDR3: TGTGCCAGCAGTACGGGGGAGGCCTGGGATGAGCAGTTCTTC.